Below, one T cell receptor (beta chain) is given with its context. Deletions cut 4 bases from V and 3 bases from J, with 12 bases between. The CDR3 extends over 14 amino acids. The germline V gene encodes CDR1 SGHRS and CDR2 YFSETQ. The data were obtained in a study of technical replicates of blood from a few donors. This table comes from immunoSEQ multiplex PCR, and its TCRdb copy is limited to in-frame clones, with some not included. This table has approximately 81,000 clones, approximately 96% appearing once. This TCR came from a human donor in good health. The sequencing sample was made of T cells isolated from PBMCs. The genes are TRBV5-1 and TRBJ2-3; D perhaps matches TRBD2 (6 bases). The CDR3 sequence is CASSLSGSTDTQYF. The DNA of the CDR3 is TGCGCCAGCAGCCTTAGCGGATCGACAGATACGCAGTATTTT. The complete variable domain, with remaining parts taken from reference TRBV5-1 and TRBJ2-3, reads KAGVTQTPRYLIKTRGQQVTLSCSPISGHRSVSWYQQTPGQGLQFLFEYFSETQRNKGNFPGRFSGRQFSNSRSEMNVSTLELGDSALYLCASSLSGSTDTQYFGPGTRLTVL.